These T cell receptor beta chains were read from a single sample in a study of blood T cell repertoires in COVID-19. Profiling relied on immunoSEQ multiplex PCR, and the TCRdb table lists in-frame clones only, not all of them. Of around 230,000 clones in the sample, around 88% are singletons; the top ten hold roughly 2.4%. Source material: PBMCs or T cells enriched from blood (not recorded which). The receptors shown here come from a woman between 40 and 55 years old with acute COVID-19. Both conserved end residues are part of each CDR3. Clone sizes are given selectively: once, few, many, or a class where the clone is expanded.

j_call: TRBJ1-5
v_call: TRBV6-1
clone_size: .
cdr3_aa: CASSEGRQPQHF

j_call: TRBJ2-3
v_call: TRBV7-6
clone_size: .
cdr3_aa: CASSLALRQSTDTQYF

j_call: TRBJ2-3
v_call: TRBV15
clone_size: .
cdr3_aa: CATSRAALGSTDTQYF

j_call: TRBJ1-1
v_call: TRBV7-2
clone_size: once
cdr3_aa: CASSGTVVSQGGTEAFF

j_call: TRBJ1-5
v_call: TRBV19
clone_size: .
cdr3_aa: CASSIDGGEGQPQHF

j_call: TRBJ1-2
v_call: TRBV29-1
clone_size: .
cdr3_aa: CSATTTGAPYGYTF

j_call: TRBJ1-1
v_call: TRBV19
clone_size: .
cdr3_aa: CASSARDRGLGDTEAFF

j_call: TRBJ1-2
v_call: TRBV25-1
clone_size: .
cdr3_aa: CASSEYDDTLYGYTF

j_call: TRBJ1-5
v_call: TRBV7-2
clone_size: .
cdr3_aa: CASSLDRGNQPQHF

j_call: TRBJ2-5
v_call: TRBV2
clone_size: .
cdr3_aa: CASSADIQETQYF

j_call: TRBJ1-1
v_call: TRBV5-1
clone_size: .
cdr3_aa: CASSPRTERNTEAFF

j_call: TRBJ2-5
v_call: TRBV9
clone_size: .
cdr3_aa: CASSVGVSGGGLETQYF

j_call: TRBJ2-1
v_call: TRBV7-2
clone_size: .
cdr3_aa: CASSLRRSGYNEQFF

j_call: TRBJ1-1
v_call: TRBV4-3
clone_size: .
cdr3_aa: CASSQRTGDTEAFF

j_call: TRBJ1-5
v_call: TRBV11-3
clone_size: .
cdr3_aa: CASSLDGSQPQHF

j_call: TRBJ2-2
v_call: TRBV7-7
clone_size: .
cdr3_aa: CASSLNRDRGSGELFF

j_call: TRBJ1-2
v_call: TRBV7-9
clone_size: .
cdr3_aa: CATGTGPLTDYGYTF

j_call: TRBJ2-7
v_call: TRBV21-1
clone_size: .
cdr3_aa: CASSSRDTYEQYF

j_call: TRBJ1-1
v_call: TRBV7-8
clone_size: .
cdr3_aa: CASSLVRGTLVNTEAFF

j_call: TRBJ2-3
v_call: TRBV10-1
clone_size: .
cdr3_aa: CASSDRTSGGTDTQYF

j_call: TRBJ1-6
v_call: TRBV5-1
clone_size: .
cdr3_aa: CASSLGRAQPYNSPLHF

j_call: TRBJ2-1
v_call: TRBV19
clone_size: .
cdr3_aa: CASRRGRAGGYNEQFF

j_call: TRBJ1-1
v_call: TRBV5-1
clone_size: few
cdr3_aa: CASSLDTNTEAFF

j_call: TRBJ1-6
v_call: TRBV7-8
clone_size: .
cdr3_aa: CASLPRTGPKNSPLHF

j_call: TRBJ2-7
v_call: TRBV10-2
clone_size: .
cdr3_aa: CASAGNSYEQYF

j_call: TRBJ2-1
v_call: TRBV2
clone_size: .
cdr3_aa: CASSDGLAGTNEQFF